This passage covers 9 T cell receptor beta chains from one sample sequenced in a study of shared clonotypes between healthy human individuals. Assay used: immunoSEQ multiplex PCR; TCRdb lists only in-frame clones, some missing. The sample lists about 520,000 clones; 78% were seen once. Input material: PBMCs. The source is a woman aged 40 to 50 in good health. Some clones in this sample may be carry-over from other donors' samples.

The CDR3 region is CASSYSVTGGGEAFF. CDR3 nucleotide sequence: TGTGCCAGCAGTTACTCAGTGACGGGTGGTGGTGAAGCTTTCTTT. The chain couples TRBV6-5 to TRBJ1-1; D call uncertain. The CDR3 contains 15 residues. Trimming took off 0 bases at V and 7 bases at J, with 15 bases between the two ends. CDR1 and CDR2 from the germline V gene are MNHEY and SVGAGI.

The V call is TRBV5-4, the J call TRBJ2-7; possibly TRBD2 for D (5 bases). There are 16 residues in the CDR3. CDR1 is SGHNT and CDR2 is YYREEE in the germline V gene (reference sequence). Trimming took off 5 bases at V and 1 base at J, with 19 bases between the two ends. CDR3: CASRAGGPRPSYEQYF. The CDR3 bases are TGTGCCAGCAGAGCCGGAGGACCCAGACCTTCCTACGAGCAGTACTTC.

The rearrangement joins TRBV2 to TRBJ2-1, with TRBD2 matching over 7 bases. CDR3 length: 14 residues. The V gene end was trimmed by 8 bases and the J gene end by 4 bases; junction bases not matched to a gene: 8. Germline lookup yields CDR1 SNHLY and CDR2 FYNNEI. The CDR3 nucleotides read TGTGCCAGCGTTCCAGCGGGAATGTACAATGAGCAGTTCTTC. Its protein product is CASVPAGMYNEQFF.

This clone was found once. The chain links TRBV7-9 to TRBJ2-7, with 7 bases matching TRBD2. The CDR3 covers 13 residues. After removal of 6 bases from V and 6 bases from J, the junction contained 8 bases not matched to a gene. Per germline, CDR1 SEHNR and CDR2 FQNEAQ (reference sequence). Here the CDR3 DNA reads TGTGCCAGCAGGGGCGGGAGCCTCTCCGAGCAGTACTTC. Residues: CASRGGSLSEQYF.

This clone is labeled medium-sized (0.01 to 0.1%). The V gene is TRBV4-2, the J gene TRBJ2-2, with a tentative D call TRBD2 (6 bases). Trimming took off 0 bases at V and 5 bases at J, with 10 bases between the two ends. The CDR3 is 15 residues long. CDR1 LGHNA and CDR2 YNFKEQ come from the germline V gene. CDR3 protein: CASSQDHGSTGELFF. The CDR3 DNA sequence: TGTGCCAGCAGCCAAGATCACGGGAGTACCGGGGAGCTGTTTTTT.

The chain employs TRBV6-1 and TRBJ2-1; D may be TRBD2 (6 bases). The CDR3 has 12 residues. Trimming cost V 2 bases and J 7 bases, with 6 bases left between them. CDR1 and CDR2 (germline): MNHNS, SASEGT. Written as DNA, the CDR3 is TGTGCCAGCAGTGAACGGGGGAATGAGCAGTTCTTC. This encodes CASSERGNEQFF.

Comment on this clone: The sample has other DNA sequences that encode this CDR3 too. The V gene is TRBV19, the J gene TRBJ2-3; D is perhaps TRBD1 (6 bases). CDR3 length: 13 amino acids. The germline V gene has CDR1 LNHDA and CDR2 SQIVND (reference sequence). V was shortened by 3 bases and J by 3 bases, with 7 bases between the two germline ends. The CDR3 DNA is TGTGCCAGTAGTATCAGGGGAACAGATACGCAGTATTTT. Amino acids: CASSIRGTDTQYF. The full variable domain, rest sourced from reference TRBV19 and TRBJ2-3, is DGGITQSPKYLFRKEGQNVTLSCEQNLNHDAMYWYRQDPGQGLRLIYYSQIVNDFQKGDIAEGYSVSREKKESFPLTVTSAQKNPTAFYLCASSIRGTDTQYFGPGTRLTVL.

This clone was observed a few times. V usage is TRBV2 and J usage is TRBJ2-1; D not resolved. Per the germline V gene, CDR1 is SNHLY and CDR2 is FYNNEI. Trimming left V 3 bases short and J 10 bases short, with 16 bases between. CDR3 length: 14 amino acids. In DNA, the CDR3 is TGTGCCAGCAGTGAGAGCGCCAACAAAGGAGAGCAGTTCTTC. Translated: CASSESANKGEQFF. The whole variable domain, remainder taken from reference TRBV2 and TRBJ2-1, is EPEVTQTPSHQVTQMGQEVILRCVPISNHLYFYWYRQILGQKVEFLVSFYNNEISEKSEIFDDQFSVERPDGSNFTLKIRSTKLEDSAMYFCASSESANKGEQFFGPGTRLTVL.

This chain uses TRBV7-9 with TRBJ2-7; D is undetermined. V dropped 8 bases and J dropped 4 bases, with 6 bases sitting between them. The CDR3 has 10 amino acids. Looked up from germline, CDR1 is SEHNR and CDR2 is FQNEAQ (reference sequence). The CDR3 DNA follows: TGTGCCAGCGGCCTTTACGAGCAGTACTTC. This translates into CASGLYEQYF.